Listed below are T cell receptor beta chains from one sample, sequenced in a study of early T cells in non-severe SARS-CoV-2 infection. TCRdb used MiXCR to reprocess the 5' RACE reads, holding one entry per CDR3 protein. Of 30,000 to 45,000 distinct CDR3 sequences in the sample, approximately 10% were seen once. Sequencing was carried out using whole blood. All receptors derive from an adult who was a healthcare worker with PCR-confirmed SARS-CoV-2 infection or an uninfected control (not recorded which). CDR3s include the opening cysteine and the closing phenylalanine or tryptophan. The order of the fields is clone size, V gene, J gene, D gene, CDR3 DNA, CDR3 protein. D genes are given only for firm matches. For some rows the clone size is stated as once, few or many, or as a class when expanded; others skip it.

once	TRBV10-3	TRBJ2-5	TRBD1	TGTGCCATCAGTGATCGGGACAGAACCCTCGGGGACGAGACCCAGTACTTC	CAISDRDRTLGDETQYF
few	TRBV20-1	TRBJ1-5	TRBD1	TGCAGTGCTAGCAGGGGGAATCAGCCCCAGCATTTT	CSASRGNQPQHF
-	TRBV6-4	TRBJ2-5	-	TGTGCCAGCAGTGTTACTCCAGGGTCCGAGACCCAGTACTTC	CASSVTPGSETQYF
many	TRBV7-2	TRBJ2-7	-	TGTGCCAGCAGCTTCCTAGCGATGGTAAACTACGAGCAGTACTTC	CASSFLAMVNYEQYF
many	TRBV7-9	TRBJ1-2	TRBD1	TGTGCCAGCATCGACAGGGGGCCCTATGGCTACACCTTC	CASIDRGPYGYTF
-	TRBV29-1	TRBJ2-1	TRBD2	TGCAGCGCACTAGCGGGGGGGCGCAATGAGCAGTTCTTC	CSALAGGRNEQFF
many	TRBV5-3	TRBJ2-7	-	TGTGCCAGAAGCTTCAGGGCGACTAGCTCCTACGAGCAGTACTTC	CARSFRATSSYEQYF
many	TRBV19	TRBJ1-4	-	TGTGCCAGTAGTATGACGGGAAGGCATGAAAAACTGTTTTTT	CASSMTGRHEKLFF
few	TRBV12-3/TRBV12-4	TRBJ1-2	-	TGTGCCAGCAGTTTTGGGTCTAACTATGGCTACACCTTC	CASSFGSNYGYTF
many	TRBV19	TRBJ2-3	-	TGTGCCAGTAGTCCCAATGGGAGGTCAGATACGCAGTATTTT	CASSPNGRSDTQYF
-	TRBV5-1	TRBJ2-6	-	TGCGCCAGCAGTCAAAGGGGGTCTGGGGCCAACGTCCTGACTTTC	CASSQRGSGANVLTF
-	TRBV29-1	TRBJ2-7	TRBD2	TGCAGCGTTAGCGGGGGGCTTAACGAGCAGTACTTC	CSVSGGLNEQYF
many	TRBV11-2	TRBJ1-1	-	TGTGCCAGCAGCTTATGGAGGCAGAACACTGAAGCTTTCTTT	CASSLWRQNTEAFF
many	TRBV6-6	TRBJ1-5	-	TGTGCCAGCAGTTACTCGGGCGGATATAGCAATCAGCCCCAGCATTTT	CASSYSGGYSNQPQHF
many	TRBV12-3/TRBV12-4	TRBJ2-3	TRBD1	TGTGCCAGCAGTTTATCACCACCTTTCGACAGGGATCGCACAGATACGCAGTATTTT	CASSLSPPFDRDRTDTQYF
many	TRBV20-1	TRBJ1-1	-	TGCAGTGCTATGCGGGGAGGGATCACTGAAGCTTTCTTT	CSAMRGGITEAFF
many	TRBV7-6	TRBJ2-1	TRBD2	TGTGCCAGCAGCTTTTCCGGGACTAGCGGGGGGGCCTGGAATGAGCAGTTCTTC	CASSFSGTSGGAWNEQFF
many	TRBV3-1	TRBJ1-1	-	TGTGCCAGCAGCCAAGACGGGTTGAACACTGAAGCTTTCTTT	CASSQDGLNTEAFF
many	TRBV19	TRBJ2-1	-	TGTGCCAGTAGTATACAGGTTCGCTCCTACAATGAGCAGTTCTTC	CASSIQVRSYNEQFF
many	TRBV12-3/TRBV12-4	TRBJ2-3	-	TGTGCCAGCGGGATAACGTTGGATACGCAGTATTTT	CASGITLDTQYF
-	TRBV29-1	TRBJ1-1	-	TGCAGCGTGAGTAAAGTGGGCAATGAAGCTTTCTTT	CSVSKVGNEAFF
few	TRBV20-1	TRBJ1-5	-	TGCAGTGCCGTATCTGGTAGCAATCAGCCCCAGCATTTT	CSAVSGSNQPQHF
many	TRBV6-6	TRBJ2-2	-	TGTGCCAGCAGAATAGCGAGGGGGAACACCGGGGAGCTGTTTTTT	CASRIARGNTGELFF
medium-sized	TRBV20-1	TRBJ1-1	-	TGCAGTGCTAGAGATGGAGGGGACACTGAAGCTTTCTTT	CSARDGGDTEAFF